This T cell receptor (beta chain) comes out of a study of T cell repertoires in cytomegalovirus infection. Points from the study as a whole: Clonotypes of TCR beta that were HLA-C-restricted and CMV-specific dominated the ex vivo response. Using cumulative public TCR beta family frequency, the authors identified those who carried CMV together with the relevant HLA.

A single record per CDR3 protein comes from TCRdb applying MiXCR to the reads. The table has about 740,000 distinct CDR3 sequences, roughly a third seen once. About this clonotype itself: Its specificity is unknown.

This clonotype was sampled from a human donor in good health (CMV status not recorded). Some clones in this sample may be carry-over from other donors' samples. Sequenced here: cultured PBMCs, sampled from culture after CMV antigen stimulation.

CDR3 amino acids: CASGGDASTDTQYF. The CDR3 DNA is TGTGCCTCCGGGGGTGATGCTAGCACAGATACGCAGTATTTT. The chain links TRBV19 to TRBJ2-3; TRBD2 is a possible D gene (6 bases). The V end lost 11 bases, the J end lost 0 bases, and 15 bases lay between the germline ends. The length of the CDR3 is 14 residues. Germline V gene sequence: CDR1 LNHDA, CDR2 SQIVND (reference sequence).